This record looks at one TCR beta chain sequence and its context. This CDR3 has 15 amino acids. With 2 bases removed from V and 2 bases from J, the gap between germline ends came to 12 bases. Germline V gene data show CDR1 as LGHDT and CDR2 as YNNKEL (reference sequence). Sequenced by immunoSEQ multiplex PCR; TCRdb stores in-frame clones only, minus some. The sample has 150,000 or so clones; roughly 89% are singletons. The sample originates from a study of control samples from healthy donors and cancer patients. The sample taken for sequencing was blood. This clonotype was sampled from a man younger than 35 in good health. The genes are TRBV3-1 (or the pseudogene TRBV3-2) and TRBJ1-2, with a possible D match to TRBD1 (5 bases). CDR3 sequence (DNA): TGTGCCAGCAGCCAAAAGGAGGGGAAAAACTATGGCTACACCTTC. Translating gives CASSQKEGKNYGYTF.